Sequencing of this T cell receptor beta chain was carried out in a study of cytomegalovirus exposure and HLA in healthy donors. 60 Vbeta and 13 Jbeta primers were used in PCR. The protocol was immunoSEQ multiplex PCR, while the TCRdb copy is restricted to in-frame clones and leaves out a portion. The sample has some 89,000 clones; just over 70% are singletons. The CDR3 consists of 14 residues. With 1 base removed from V and 7 bases from J, the gap between germline ends came to 13 bases. The germline V gene has CDR1 MDHEN and CDR2 SYDVKM. Remarks on this clone: What it binds is unknown.

The study, taken as a whole, reports: Later analysis associated a missense DCLRE1C variant with TCR beta V- and J-gene trimming.

The sample consisted of PBMCs. The clonotype originates from a man aged 55 to 70 in good health and CMV-seronegative. This chain links TRBV28 with TRBJ1-2; possible D gene TRBD1, 5 bases. The CDR3 here is CASSLSLTVFGYTF. The CDR3 nucleotides read TGTGCCAGCAGTTTATCTCTGACAGTCTTTGGCTACACCTTC.